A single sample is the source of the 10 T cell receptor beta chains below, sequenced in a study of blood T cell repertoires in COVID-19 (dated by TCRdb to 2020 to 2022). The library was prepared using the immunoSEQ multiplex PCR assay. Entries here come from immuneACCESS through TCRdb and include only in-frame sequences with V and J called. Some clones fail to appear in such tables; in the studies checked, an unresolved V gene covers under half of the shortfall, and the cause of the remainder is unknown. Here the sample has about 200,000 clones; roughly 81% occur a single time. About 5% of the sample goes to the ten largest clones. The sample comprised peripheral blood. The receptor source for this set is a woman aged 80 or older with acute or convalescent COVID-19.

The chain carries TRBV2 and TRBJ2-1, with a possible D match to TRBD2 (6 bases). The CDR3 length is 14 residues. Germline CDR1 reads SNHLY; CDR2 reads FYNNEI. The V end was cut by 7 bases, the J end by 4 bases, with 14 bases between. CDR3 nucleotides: TGTGCCAGCAATGGGGGGACGTATTACAATGAGCAGTTCTTC. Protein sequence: CASNGGTYYNEQFF.

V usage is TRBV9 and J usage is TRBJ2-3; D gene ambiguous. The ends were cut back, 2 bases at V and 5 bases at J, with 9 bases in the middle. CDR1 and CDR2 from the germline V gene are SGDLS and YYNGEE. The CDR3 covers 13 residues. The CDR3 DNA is TGTGCCAGCAGCGTCCAGATAATAGATACGCAGTATTTT. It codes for CASSVQIIDTQYF.

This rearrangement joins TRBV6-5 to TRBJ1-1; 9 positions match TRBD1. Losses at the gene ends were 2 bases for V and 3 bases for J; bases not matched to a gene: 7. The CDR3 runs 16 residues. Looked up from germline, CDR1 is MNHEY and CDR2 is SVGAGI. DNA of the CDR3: TGTGCCAGCAGTTACGAGGGCAACAGGGGGCACACTGAAGCTTTCTTT. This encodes CASSYEGNRGHTEAFF.

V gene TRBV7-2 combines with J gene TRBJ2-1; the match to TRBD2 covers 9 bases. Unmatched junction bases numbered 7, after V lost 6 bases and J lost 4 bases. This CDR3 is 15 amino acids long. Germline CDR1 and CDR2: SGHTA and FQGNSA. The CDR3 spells CASRGGTSHYNEQFF. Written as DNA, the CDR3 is TGTGCCAGCAGAGGCGGGACTAGCCATTACAATGAGCAGTTCTTC.

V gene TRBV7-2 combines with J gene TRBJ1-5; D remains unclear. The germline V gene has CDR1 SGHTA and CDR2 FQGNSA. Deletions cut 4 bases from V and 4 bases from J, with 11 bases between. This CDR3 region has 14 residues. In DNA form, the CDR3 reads TGTGCCAGCAGCTCCCCAGGAAGGAATCAGCCCCAGCATTTT. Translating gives CASSSPGRNQPQHF.

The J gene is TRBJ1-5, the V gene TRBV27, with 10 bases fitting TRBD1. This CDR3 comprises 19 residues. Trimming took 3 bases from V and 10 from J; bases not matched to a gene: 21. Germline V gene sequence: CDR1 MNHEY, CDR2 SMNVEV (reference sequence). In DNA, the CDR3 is TGTGCCAGCAGTTTGGGACCCGCCTTGGCGGGACAGGGGATGAAACCCCAGCATTTT. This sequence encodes CASSLGPALAGQGMKPQHF.

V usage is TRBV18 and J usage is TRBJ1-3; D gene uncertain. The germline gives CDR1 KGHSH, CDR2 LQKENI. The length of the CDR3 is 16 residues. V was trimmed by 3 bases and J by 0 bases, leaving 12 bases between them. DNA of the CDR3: TGTGCCAGCTCACCCTCGCAGGTAAACTCTGGAAACACCATATATTTT. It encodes CASSPSQVNSGNTIYF. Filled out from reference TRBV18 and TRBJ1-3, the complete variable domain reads NAGVMQNPRHLVRRRGQEARLRCSPMKGHSHVYWYRQLPEEGLKFMVYLQKENIIDESGMPKERFSAEFPKEGPSILRIQQVVRGDSAAYFCASSPSQVNSGNTIYFGEGSWLTVV.

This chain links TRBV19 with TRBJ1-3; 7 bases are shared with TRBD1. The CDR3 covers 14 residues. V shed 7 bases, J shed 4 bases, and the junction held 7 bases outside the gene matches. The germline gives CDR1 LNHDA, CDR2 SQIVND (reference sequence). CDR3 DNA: TGTGCCAGTATCCCTGACAGGGCCGGAAACACCATATATTTT. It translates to CASIPDRAGNTIYF.

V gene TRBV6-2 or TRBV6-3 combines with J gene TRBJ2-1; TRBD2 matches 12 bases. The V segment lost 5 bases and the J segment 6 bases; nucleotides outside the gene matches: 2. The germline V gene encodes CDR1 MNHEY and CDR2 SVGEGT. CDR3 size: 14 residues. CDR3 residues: CASSRTSGTNEQFF. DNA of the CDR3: TGTGCCAGCAGTCGGACTAGCGGGACCAATGAGCAGTTCTTC.

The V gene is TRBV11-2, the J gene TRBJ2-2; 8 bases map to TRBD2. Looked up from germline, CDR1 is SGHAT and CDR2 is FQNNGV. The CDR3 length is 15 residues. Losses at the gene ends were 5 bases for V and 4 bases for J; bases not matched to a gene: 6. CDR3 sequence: CASSPWTSPTGELFF. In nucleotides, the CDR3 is TGTGCCAGCAGCCCGTGGACTAGCCCCACCGGGGAGCTGTTTTTT.